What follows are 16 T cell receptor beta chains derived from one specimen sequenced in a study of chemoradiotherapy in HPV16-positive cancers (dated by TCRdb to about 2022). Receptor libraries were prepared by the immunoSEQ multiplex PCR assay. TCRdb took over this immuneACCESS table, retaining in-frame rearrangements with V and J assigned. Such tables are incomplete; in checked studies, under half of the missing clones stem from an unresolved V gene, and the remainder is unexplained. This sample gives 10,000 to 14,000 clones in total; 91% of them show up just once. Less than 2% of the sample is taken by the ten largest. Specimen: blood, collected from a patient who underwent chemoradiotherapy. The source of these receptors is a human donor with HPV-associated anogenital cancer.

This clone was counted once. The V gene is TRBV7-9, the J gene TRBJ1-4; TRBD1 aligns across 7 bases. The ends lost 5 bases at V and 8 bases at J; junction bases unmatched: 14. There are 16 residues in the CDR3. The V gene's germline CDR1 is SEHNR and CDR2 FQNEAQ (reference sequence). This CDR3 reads CASSQGGQTSGEKLFF. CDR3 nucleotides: TGTGCCAGCAGCCAAGGGGGACAGACATCGGGGGAAAAACTGTTTTTT.

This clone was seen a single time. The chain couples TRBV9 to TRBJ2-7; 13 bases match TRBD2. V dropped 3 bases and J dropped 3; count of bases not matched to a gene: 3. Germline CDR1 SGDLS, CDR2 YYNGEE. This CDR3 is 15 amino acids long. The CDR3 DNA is TGTGCCAGCAGCGGGACTAGCGGGGGAGACTACGAGCAGTACTTC. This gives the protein CASSGTSGGDYEQYF. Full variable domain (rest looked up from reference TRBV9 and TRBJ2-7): DSGVTQTPKHLITATGQRVTLRCSPRSGDLSVYWYQQSLDQGLQFLIQYYNGEERAKGNILERFSAQQFPDLHSELNLSSLELGDSALYFCASSGTSGGDYEQYFGPGTRLTVT.

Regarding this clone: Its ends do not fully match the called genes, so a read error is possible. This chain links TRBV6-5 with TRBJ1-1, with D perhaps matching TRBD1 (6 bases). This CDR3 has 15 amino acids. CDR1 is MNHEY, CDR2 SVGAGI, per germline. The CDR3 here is CASRYSRGRRTEAFF. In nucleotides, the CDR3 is TGTGCCAGCAGATACTCGAGGGGGAGGAGGACTGAAGCTTTCTTT.

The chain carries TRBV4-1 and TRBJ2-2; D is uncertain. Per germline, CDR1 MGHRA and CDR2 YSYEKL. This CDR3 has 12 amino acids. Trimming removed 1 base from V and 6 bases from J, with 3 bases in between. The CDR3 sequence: CASSQVPGELFF. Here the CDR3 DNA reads TGCGCCAGCAGCCAAGTTCCCGGGGAGCTGTTTTTT.

CDR3 nucleotides: TGTGCCTGGGGGGGGGTTTTTTACGTATTCACTGAAGCTTTCTTT. This translates into CAWGGVFYVFTEAFF. V gene TRBV30 combines with J gene TRBJ1-1, with a possible D match to TRBD1 (5 bases). Germline V gene data show CDR1 as GTSNPN and CDR2 as SVGIG (reference sequence). V lost 5 bases and J lost 4, with 20 bases in between. The CDR3 spans 15 residues.

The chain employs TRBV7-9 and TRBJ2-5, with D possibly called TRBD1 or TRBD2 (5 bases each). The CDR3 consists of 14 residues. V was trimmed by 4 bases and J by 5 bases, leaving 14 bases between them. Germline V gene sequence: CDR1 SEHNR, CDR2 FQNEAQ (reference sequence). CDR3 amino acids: CASSYPGRRETQYF. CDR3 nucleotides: TGTGCCAGCAGCTATCCGGGGCGACGGGAGACCCAGTACTTC.

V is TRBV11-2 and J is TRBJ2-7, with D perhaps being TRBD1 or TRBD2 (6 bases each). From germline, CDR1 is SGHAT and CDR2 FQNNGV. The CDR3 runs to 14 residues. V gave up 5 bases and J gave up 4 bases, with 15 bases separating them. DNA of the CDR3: TGTGCCAGCAGCCCCTCGTGGGGGGCGTACGAGCAGTACTTC. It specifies CASSPSWGAYEQYF.

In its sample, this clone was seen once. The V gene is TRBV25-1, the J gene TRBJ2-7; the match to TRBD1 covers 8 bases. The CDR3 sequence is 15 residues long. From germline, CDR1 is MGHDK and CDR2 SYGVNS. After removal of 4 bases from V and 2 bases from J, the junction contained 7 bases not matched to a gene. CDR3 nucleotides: TGTGCCAGCAGTGCTAACAACAGGGGGACCTACGAGCAGTACTTC. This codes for CASSANNRGTYEQYF.

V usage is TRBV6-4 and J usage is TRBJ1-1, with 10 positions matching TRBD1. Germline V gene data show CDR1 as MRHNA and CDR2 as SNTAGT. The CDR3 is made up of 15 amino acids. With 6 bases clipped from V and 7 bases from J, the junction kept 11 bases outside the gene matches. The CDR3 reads CASRKEMTGGFEAFF. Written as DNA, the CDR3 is TGTGCCAGCAGGAAAGAAATGACAGGGGGCTTTGAAGCTTTCTTT.

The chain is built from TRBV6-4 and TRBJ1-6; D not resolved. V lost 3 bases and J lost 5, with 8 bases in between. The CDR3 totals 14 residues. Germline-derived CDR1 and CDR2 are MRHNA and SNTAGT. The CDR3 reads CASSDSGDNSPLHF. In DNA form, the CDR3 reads TGTGCCAGCAGTGATTCTGGAGATAATTCACCCCTCCACTTT.

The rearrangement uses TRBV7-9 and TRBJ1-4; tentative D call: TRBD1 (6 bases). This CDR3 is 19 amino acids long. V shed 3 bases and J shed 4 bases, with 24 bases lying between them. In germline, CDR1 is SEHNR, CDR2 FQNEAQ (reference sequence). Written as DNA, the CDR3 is TGTGCCAGCAGCTTTATGGGACTTGCAACGGGGGCCGTTAATGAAAAACTGTTTTTT. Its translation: CASSFMGLATGAVNEKLFF. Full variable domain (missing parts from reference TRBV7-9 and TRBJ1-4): DTGVSQNPRHKITKRGQNVTFRCDPISEHNRLYWYRQTLGQGPEFLTYFQNEAQLEKSRLLSDRFSAERPKGSFSTLEIQRTEQGDSAMYLCASSFMGLATGAVNEKLFFGSGTQLSVL.

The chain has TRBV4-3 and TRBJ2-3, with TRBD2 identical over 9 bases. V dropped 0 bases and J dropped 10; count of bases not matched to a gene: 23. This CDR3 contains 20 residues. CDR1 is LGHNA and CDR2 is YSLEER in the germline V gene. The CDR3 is CASSQESHGLLAGTLWSQYF. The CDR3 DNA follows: TGCGCCAGCAGCCAAGAGTCCCATGGGCTCCTAGCGGGGACGTTGTGGTCGCAGTATTTT.

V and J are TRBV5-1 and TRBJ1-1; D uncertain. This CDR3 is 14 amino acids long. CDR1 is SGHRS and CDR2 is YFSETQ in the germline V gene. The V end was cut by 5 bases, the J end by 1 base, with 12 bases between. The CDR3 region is CASRSKIQNTEAFF. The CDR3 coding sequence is TGCGCCAGCAGATCGAAAATCCAGAACACTGAAGCTTTCTTT.

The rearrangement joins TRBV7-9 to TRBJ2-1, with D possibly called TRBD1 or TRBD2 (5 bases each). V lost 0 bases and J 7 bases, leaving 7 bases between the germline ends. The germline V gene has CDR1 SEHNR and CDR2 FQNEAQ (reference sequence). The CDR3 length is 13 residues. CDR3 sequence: CASSLAGENEQFF. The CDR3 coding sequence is TGTGCCAGCAGCTTAGCAGGGGAGAATGAGCAGTTCTTC. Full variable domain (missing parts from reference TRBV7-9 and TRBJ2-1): DTGVSQNPRHKITKRGQNVTFRCDPISEHNRLYWYRQTLGQGPEFLTYFQNEAQLEKSRLLSDRFSAERPKGSFSTLEIQRTEQGDSAMYLCASSLAGENEQFFGPGTRLTVL.

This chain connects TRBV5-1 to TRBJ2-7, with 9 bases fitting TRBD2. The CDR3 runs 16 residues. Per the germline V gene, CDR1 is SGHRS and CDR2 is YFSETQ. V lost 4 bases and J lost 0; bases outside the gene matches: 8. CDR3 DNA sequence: TGCGCCAGCAGCCGCGGGGGGGGCCTGGGCTCCTACGAGCAGTACTTC. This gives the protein CASSRGGGLGSYEQYF. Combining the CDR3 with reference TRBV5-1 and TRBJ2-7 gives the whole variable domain KAGVTQTPRYLIKTRGQQVTLSCSPISGHRSVSWYQQTPGQGLQFLFEYFSETQRNKGNFPGRFSGRQFSNSRSEMNVSTLELGDSALYLCASSRGGGLGSYEQYFGPGTRLTVT.

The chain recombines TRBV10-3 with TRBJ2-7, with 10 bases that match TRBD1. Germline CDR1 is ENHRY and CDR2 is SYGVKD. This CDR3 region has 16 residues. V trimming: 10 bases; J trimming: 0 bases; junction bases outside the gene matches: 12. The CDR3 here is CATGQGGRGSSYEQYF. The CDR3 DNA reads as TGTGCCACCGGACAGGGGGGACGCGGGAGCTCCTACGAGCAGTACTTC.